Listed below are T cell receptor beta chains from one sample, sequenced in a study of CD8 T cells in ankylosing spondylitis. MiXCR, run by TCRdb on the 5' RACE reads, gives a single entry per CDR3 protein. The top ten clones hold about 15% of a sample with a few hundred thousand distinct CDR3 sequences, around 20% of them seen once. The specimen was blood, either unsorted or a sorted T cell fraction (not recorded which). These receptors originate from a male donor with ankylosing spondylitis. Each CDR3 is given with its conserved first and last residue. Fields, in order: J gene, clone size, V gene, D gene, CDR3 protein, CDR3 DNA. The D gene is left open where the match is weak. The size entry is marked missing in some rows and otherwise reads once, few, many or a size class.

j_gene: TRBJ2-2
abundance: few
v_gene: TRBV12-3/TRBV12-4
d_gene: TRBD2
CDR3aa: CASRPTSAARGELFF
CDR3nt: TGTGCCAGCAGACCCACTAGCGCTGCTAGGGGGGAGCTGTTTTTT

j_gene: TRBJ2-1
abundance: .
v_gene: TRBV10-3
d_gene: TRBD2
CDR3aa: CAISEWGLANNEQFF
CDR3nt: TGTGCCATCAGTGAGTGGGGACTAGCGAACAATGAGCAGTTCTTC

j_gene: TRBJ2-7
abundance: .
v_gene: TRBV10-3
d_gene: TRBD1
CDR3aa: CAISGTGGNEQYF
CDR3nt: TGTGCCATCAGCGGGACAGGGGGCAACGAGCAGTACTTC

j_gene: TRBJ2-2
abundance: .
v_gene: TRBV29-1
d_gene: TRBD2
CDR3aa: CSVEMGREWAGELFF
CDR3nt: TGCAGCGTTGAAATGGGGCGGGAGTGGGCCGGGGAGCTGTTTTTT

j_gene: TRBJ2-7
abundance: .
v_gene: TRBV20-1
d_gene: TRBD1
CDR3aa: CSASDRGYEQYF
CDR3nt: TGCAGTGCTAGCGACAGGGGATACGAGCAGTACTTC

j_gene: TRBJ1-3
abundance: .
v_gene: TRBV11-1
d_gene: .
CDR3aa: CASSWDLAGNTIYF
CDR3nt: TGTGCCAGCAGCTGGGATCTCGCCGGAAACACCATATATTTT

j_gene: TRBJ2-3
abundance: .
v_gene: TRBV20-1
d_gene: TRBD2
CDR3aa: CSARTLAVVGGTQYF
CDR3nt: TGCAGTGCTAGAACCCTAGCGGTAGTCGGGGGTACGCAGTATTTT

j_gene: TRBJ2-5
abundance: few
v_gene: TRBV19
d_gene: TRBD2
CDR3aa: CASSIGRLAGRVRETQYF
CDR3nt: TGTGCCAGTAGTATAGGGAGACTAGCGGGCAGAGTGCGGGAGACCCAGTACTTC

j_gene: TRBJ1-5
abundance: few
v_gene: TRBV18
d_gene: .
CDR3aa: CASSRTARDDQPQHF
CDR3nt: TGTGCCAGCTCACGGACGGCGAGGGACGATCAGCCCCAGCATTTT

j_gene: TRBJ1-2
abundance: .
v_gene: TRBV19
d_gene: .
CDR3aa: CASSPQGWENYGYTF
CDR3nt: TGTGCCAGTAGTCCACAGGGTTGGGAGAACTATGGCTACACCTTC

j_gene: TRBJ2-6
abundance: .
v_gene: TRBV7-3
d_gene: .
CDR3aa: CASSLNSVAGANVLTF
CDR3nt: TGTGCCAGCAGCTTAAATTCCGTTGCTGGGGCCAACGTCCTGACTTTC

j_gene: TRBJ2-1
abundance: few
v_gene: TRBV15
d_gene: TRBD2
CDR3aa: CATSREASGSLNEQFF
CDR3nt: TGTGCCACCAGCAGAGAGGCTAGCGGGAGCCTCAATGAGCAGTTCTTC

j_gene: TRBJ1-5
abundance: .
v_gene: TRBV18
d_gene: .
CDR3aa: CASSPSRNQPQHF
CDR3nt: TGTGCCAGCTCACCTTCCAGGAACCAGCCCCAGCATTTT

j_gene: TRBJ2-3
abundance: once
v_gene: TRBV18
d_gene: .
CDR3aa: CASSPTPNGSQYF
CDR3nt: TGTGCCAGCTCACCAACTCCAAACGGTTCGCAGTATTTT

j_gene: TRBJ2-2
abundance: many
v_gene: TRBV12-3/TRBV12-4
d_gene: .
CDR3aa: CASSPRVGSTGELFF
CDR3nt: TGTGCCAGCAGTCCCAGGGTAGGAAGTACCGGGGAGCTGTTTTTT

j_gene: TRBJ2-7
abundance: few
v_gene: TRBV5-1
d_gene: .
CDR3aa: CASRVDFYEQYF
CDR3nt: TGCGCCAGCAGGGTGGATTTCTACGAGCAGTACTTC